This T cell receptor beta chain appears in the sequencing data of a study of blood T cell repertoires in COVID-19. TCRdb's copy holds only in-frame clones and misses some; the assay was immunoSEQ multiplex PCR. Among some 360,000 clones listed, about 92% were seen once. V was shortened by 0 bases and J by 2 bases, with 11 bases between the two germline ends. Germline V gives CDR1 MGHRA, CDR2 YSYEKL. The CDR3 runs to 16 residues. V usage is TRBV4-1 and J usage is TRBJ1-5; D might be TRBD1 (5 bases). The specimen was peripheral blood. The TCR sequence derives from a woman aged 60-75 years with COVID-19, enrolled during active disease. As DNA, the CDR3 is TGCGCCAGCAGCCAAGAGTTAGGGGCGGGCAATCAGCCCCAGCATTTT. Its translation: CASSQELGAGNQPQHF.